The clone carrying this TCR beta chain was observed at least ten times. Its antigen is currently unknown. Amplification of TCR beta CDR3 regions was performed using RNA transcripts as template. HTBI primers were used for first-round RT-PCR of the TCR CDR3. MiXCR was run by TCRdb on the multiplex PCR reads, yielding one entry per CDR3 protein. The sample has 600,000 to 650,000 distinct CDR3 sequences; roughly 20% are singletons. The sample originates from a study of T cells in Graves' hyperthyroidism and ophthalmopathy. Study-wide findings and caveats: Blood shared most expanded thyroid clonotypes above 0.001.

Together with thyroid ultrasound, orbital computed tomography, serum thyroxine and TRAb, clinical symptoms were used for diagnoses. V dropped 5 bases and J dropped 7 bases, with 21 bases sitting between them. Germline CDR1 reads MNHNS; CDR2 reads SASEGT. CDR3 size: 16 residues. The chain links TRBV6-1 to TRBJ2-1; D unclear. The TCR originated in a man aged 30-40 years with Graves' ophthalmopathy. Material for sequencing was blood. CDR3 in amino acids: CASSLSTGALGNEQFF. The CDR3 DNA reads TGTGCCAGCAGTCTATCGACTGGCGCTCTGGGGAATGAGCAGTTCTTC.